These 5 T cell receptor beta chains came from one sample sequenced in a study of PD-L1 blockade in urothelial cancer. Measured with immunoSEQ multiplex PCR; TCRdb has only the in-frame clones, and not every one. This table has some 39,000 clones, about 85% appearing once. The sample's time point: peripheral blood 6 weeks after treatment start. Here the sequenced sample was PBMCs, taken around atezolizumab (anti-PD-L1) treatment. The receptors stem from an older man with urothelial cancer.

The chain uses TRBV9 and TRBJ1-3; no definite D call. V was pared by 3 bases and J by 4 bases, with 8 bases between. This CDR3 is 13 amino acids long. CDR1 is SGDLS and CDR2 is YYNGEE in the germline V gene. DNA of the CDR3: TGTGCCAGCAGCGATACACGCGGAAACACCATATATTTT. Protein: CASSDTRGNTIYF.

The V call is TRBV7-3, the J call TRBJ2-3; tentative D call: TRBD2 (6 bases). V was clipped by 8 bases and J by 3 bases, with 18 bases between them. Germline lookup yields CDR1 SGHTA and CDR2 FQGTGA. This CDR3 spans 15 amino acids. CDR3 nucleotide sequence: TGTGCCAGCGGGATACGGGAGAAGGGAACAGATACGCAGTATTTT. Translating it yields CASGIREKGTDTQYF.

This clone appeared a few times. This sequence joins TRBV5-1 and TRBJ1-2, with D maybe TRBD1 (6 bases). The germline CDR1 and CDR2 sequences are SGHRS and YFSETQ. The CDR3 totals 13 residues. Trimming stripped 1 base from V and 3 bases from J, with 7 bases between. DNA for the CDR3: TGCGCCAGCAGCTTGCGGACAGACTATGGCTACACCTTC. Its translation is CASSLRTDYGYTF. Full variable domain (rest looked up from reference TRBV5-1 and TRBJ1-2): KAGVTQTPRYLIKTRGQQVTLSCSPISGHRSVSWYQQTPGQGLQFLFEYFSETQRNKGNFPGRFSGRQFSNSRSEMNVSTLELGDSALYLCASSLRTDYGYTFGSGTRLTVV.

This chain connects TRBV2 to TRBJ1-1; 7 bases are a match to TRBD1. This CDR3 is built from 14 residues. Germline CDR1 SNHLY, CDR2 FYNNEI. After removal of 4 bases from V and 11 bases from J, the junction contained 13 bases not matched to a gene. In DNA form, the CDR3 reads TGTGCCAGCAGTGTGGGACAGAGAACACTGAAGGCTTTCTTT. It yields the protein CASSVGQRTLKAFF.

This rearrangement joins TRBV6-1 to TRBJ1-2, with TRBD1 matching over 10 bases. This CDR3 spans 14 amino acids. Germline loops: CDR1 MNHNS, CDR2 SASEGT. V trimming: 5 bases; J trimming: 6 bases; junction bases outside the gene matches: 6. CDR3 coding DNA: TGTGCCAGCAGTTTAGGGGGACAGGGGCATGGCTACACCTTC. Translated, it gives CASSLGGQGHGYTF.